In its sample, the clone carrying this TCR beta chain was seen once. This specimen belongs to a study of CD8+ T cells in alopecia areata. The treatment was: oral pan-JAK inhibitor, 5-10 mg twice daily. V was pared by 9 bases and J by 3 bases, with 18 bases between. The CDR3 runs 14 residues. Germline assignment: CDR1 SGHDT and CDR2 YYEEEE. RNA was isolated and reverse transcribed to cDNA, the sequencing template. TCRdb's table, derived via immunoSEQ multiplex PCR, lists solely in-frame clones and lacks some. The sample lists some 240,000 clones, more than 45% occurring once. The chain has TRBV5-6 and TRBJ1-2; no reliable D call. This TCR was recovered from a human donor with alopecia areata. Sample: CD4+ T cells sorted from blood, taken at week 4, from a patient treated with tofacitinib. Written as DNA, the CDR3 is TGTGCCACCGCCCGTTGGGCGGGAGACTATGGCTACACCTTC. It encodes CATARWAGDYGYTF.